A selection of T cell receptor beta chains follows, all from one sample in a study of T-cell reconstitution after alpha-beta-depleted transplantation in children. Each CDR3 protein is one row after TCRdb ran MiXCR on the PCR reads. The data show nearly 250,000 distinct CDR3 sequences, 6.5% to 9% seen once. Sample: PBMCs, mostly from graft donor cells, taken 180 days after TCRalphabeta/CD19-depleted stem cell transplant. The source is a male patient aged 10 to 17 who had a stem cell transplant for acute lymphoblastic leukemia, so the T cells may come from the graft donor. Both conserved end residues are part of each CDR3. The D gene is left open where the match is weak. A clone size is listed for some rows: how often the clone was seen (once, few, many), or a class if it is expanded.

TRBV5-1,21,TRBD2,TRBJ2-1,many,TGCGCCAGCAGCTCGGGCCGAGGACTAGCGGGAGGTAGGGGCCCGTACAATGAGCAGTTCTTC,CASSSGRGLAGGRGPYNEQFF
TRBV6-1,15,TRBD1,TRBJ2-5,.,TGTGCCAGCAGTGAAGCGGAGACAGGGCAGGAGACCCAGTACTTC,CASSEAETGQETQYF
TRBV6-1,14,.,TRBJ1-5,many,TGTGCCAGCGCGGGACACCGGGGCAATCAGCCCCAGCATTTT,CASAGHRGNQPQHF
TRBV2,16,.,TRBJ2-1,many,TGTGCCAGCAGTCCCCGTCCCGCCGGGCGCGACAATGAGCAGTTCTTC,CASSPRPAGRDNEQFF
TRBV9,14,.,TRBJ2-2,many,TGTGCCAGCAGCGACCAGGCGAACACCGGGGAGCTGTTTTTT,CASSDQANTGELFF
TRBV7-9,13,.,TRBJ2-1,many,TGTGCCAGCAGCTTAGACAGTTCTAATGAGCAGTTCTTC,CASSLDSSNEQFF
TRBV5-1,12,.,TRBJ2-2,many,TGCGCCAGCAGCTTGTGGGCCGGGGAGCTGTTTTTT,CASSLWAGELFF
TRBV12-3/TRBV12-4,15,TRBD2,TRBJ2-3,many,TGTGCCAGCCCCCCCGGGCGGGAGATCACAGATACGCAGTATTTT,CASPPGREITDTQYF
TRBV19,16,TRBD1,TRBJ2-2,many,TGTGCCAGTAGTACCCGGACAGGGGTAAAGGCCGGGGAGCTGTTTTTT,CASSTRTGVKAGELFF
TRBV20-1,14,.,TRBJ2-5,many,TGCAGTGCTAGTCCAAAGGGGGATGCGGAGACCCAGTACTTC,CSASPKGDAETQYF
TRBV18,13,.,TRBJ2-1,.,TGTGCCAGCTCACCTGACAGGTCCAATGAGCAGTTCTTC,CASSPDRSNEQFF
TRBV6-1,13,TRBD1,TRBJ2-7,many,TGTGCCATCGGGACAGGGAAACCCTACGAGCAGTACTTC,CAIGTGKPYEQYF
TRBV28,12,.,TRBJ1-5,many,TGTGCCAGCAGTTCGGGGATTCAGCCCCAGCATTTT,CASSSGIQPQHF
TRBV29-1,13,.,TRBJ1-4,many,TGCAGCGTTGAAGGGGCACTCGGGAAGAAACTGTTTTTT,CSVEGALGKKLFF
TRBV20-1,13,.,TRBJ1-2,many,TGCAGTGCCATGAACTCCGCTAACTATGGCTACACCTTC,CSAMNSANYGYTF
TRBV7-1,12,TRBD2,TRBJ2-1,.,TGTGCCAGCAGCAGCGGGAGGGGACGGCAGTTCTTC,CASSSGRGRQFF
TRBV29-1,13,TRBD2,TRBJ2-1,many,TGCAGCGTTGATGGGGGGGGTTACAATGAGCAGTTCTTC,CSVDGGGYNEQFF
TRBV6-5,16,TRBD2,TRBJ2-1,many,TGTGCCAGCAGTTACGGTCGCGGGAGGAAGCACAATGAGCAGTTCTTC,CASSYGRGRKHNEQFF
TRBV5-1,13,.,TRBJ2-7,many,TGCGCCAGCAGCCTTACGATCTCCTACGAGCAGTACTTC,CASSLTISYEQYF
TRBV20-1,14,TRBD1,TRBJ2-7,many,TGCAGTGCCCCTGGGACAGAAGCAGGATACGAGCAGTACTTC,CSAPGTEAGYEQYF
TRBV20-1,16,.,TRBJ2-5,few,TGCAGTGCTAGAGACCCCTGGGGGGAGGCCCAAGAGACCCAGTACTTC,CSARDPWGEAQETQYF
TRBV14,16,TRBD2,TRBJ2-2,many,TGTGCCAGCAGCCGGACTAGCGGGAGTTTTGCCGGGGAGCTGTTTTTT,CASSRTSGSFAGELFF
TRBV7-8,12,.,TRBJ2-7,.,TGTGCCAGCAGCTTACCAGGGAGCGAGCTGTACTTC,CASSLPGSELYF
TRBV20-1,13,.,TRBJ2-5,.,TGCAGTGCTAGAGATGGACCCAGGGAGACCCAGTACTTC,CSARDGPRETQYF
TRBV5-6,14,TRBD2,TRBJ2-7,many,TGTGCCAGCAGCTTGGGCGGGGGGCCAAGCGAGCAGTACTTC,CASSLGGGPSEQYF
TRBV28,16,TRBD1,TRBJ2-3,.,TGTGCCAGCAGTTCGTCCGGGACAGGGTTAACAGATACGCAGTATTTT,CASSSSGTGLTDTQYF
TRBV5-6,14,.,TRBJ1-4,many,TGTGCCAGCAGCTTACGGGGAGTGAGTGAAAAACTGTTTTTT,CASSLRGVSEKLFF
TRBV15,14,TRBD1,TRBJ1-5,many,TGTGCCACCAGCAATAGGGGGCGAGGTCAGCCCCAGCATTTT,CATSNRGRGQPQHF
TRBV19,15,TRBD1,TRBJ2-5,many,TGTGCCAGTAGTCTGGGACAGGGGGCTTTCGAGACCCAGTACTTC,CASSLGQGAFETQYF
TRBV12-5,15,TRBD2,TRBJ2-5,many,TGTGCTAGTGGAATTGGACTAGCGGGAGGAGAGACCCAGTACTTC,CASGIGLAGGETQYF
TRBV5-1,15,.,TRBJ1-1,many,TGCGCCAGCAGCTTGGGGGGGGACCCGAACACTGAAGCTTTCTTT,CASSLGGDPNTEAFF
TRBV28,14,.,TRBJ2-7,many,TGTGCCAGCACTACCGCCCGGGGTCGGAACGAGCAGTACTTC,CASTTARGRNEQYF
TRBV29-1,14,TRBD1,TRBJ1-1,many,TGCAGCGTGGGGAAGACAGGGTTCAACACTGAAGCTTTCTTT,CSVGKTGFNTEAFF
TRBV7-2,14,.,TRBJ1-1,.,TGTGCCAGCAGCTTAAGGGGGGTGGGGGGTGAAGCTTTCTTT,CASSLRGVGGEAFF
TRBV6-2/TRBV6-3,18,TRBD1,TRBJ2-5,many,TGTGCCAGCAGTTACCAGACACCCGGGACAGGGGCCCTAGAGACCCAGTACTTC,CASSYQTPGTGALETQYF
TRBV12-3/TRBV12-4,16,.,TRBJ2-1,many,TGTGCCAGCAGTTTTAATCCCGGGGTTAGGGGCAATGAGCAGTTCTTC,CASSFNPGVRGNEQFF
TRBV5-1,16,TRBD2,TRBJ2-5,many,TGCGCCAGCACTCAGCCGGGACTAGCGCCGTTAGAGACCCAGTACTTC,CASTQPGLAPLETQYF
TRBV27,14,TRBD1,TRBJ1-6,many,TGTGCCAGCAGTACTCAGGGGGCTGAATCACCCCTCCACTTT,CASSTQGAESPLHF
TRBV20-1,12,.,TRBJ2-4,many,TGCAGTGCCACCACAGGGAGTGGCATTCAGTACTTC,CSATTGSGIQYF
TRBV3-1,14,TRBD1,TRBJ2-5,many,TGTGCCAGCAGCCAATGGGACAGGGGGAAGACCCAGTACTTC,CASSQWDRGKTQYF
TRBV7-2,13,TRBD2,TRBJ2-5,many,TGTGCCAGCCTGCGGGGGAACCAAGAGACCCAGTACTTC,CASLRGNQETQYF
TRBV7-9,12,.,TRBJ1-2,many,TGTGCCAGCAGCCTGATGCTAGGCGGCTACACCTTC,CASSLMLGGYTF
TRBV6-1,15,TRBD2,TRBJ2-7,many,TGTGCCAGCAGACGTAGACTAGCGGGAGAGGGGGAGAAGTACTTC,CASRRRLAGEGEKYF
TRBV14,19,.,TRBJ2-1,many,TGTGCCAGCAGCCCCCCGGGGACTCTAATACGATTTGAGAACAATGAGCAGTTCTTC,CASSPPGTLIRFENNEQFF
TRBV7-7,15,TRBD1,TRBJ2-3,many,TGTGCCAGCAGCTTAGGGACAGGGGAAGGAGATACGCAGTATTTT,CASSLGTGEGDTQYF
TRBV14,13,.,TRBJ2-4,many,TGTGCCAGCAGCCAGATAGCCAAAAACATTCAGTACTTC,CASSQIAKNIQYF
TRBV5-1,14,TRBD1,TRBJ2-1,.,TGCGCCAGCAGTTCCGGGACAGGGCTTTGGGGGCAGTTCTTC,CASSSGTGLWGQFF
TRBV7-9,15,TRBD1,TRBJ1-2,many,TGTGCCAGCAGCTTAACCCCCGGGACAGCCTATGGCTACACCTTC,CASSLTPGTAYGYTF
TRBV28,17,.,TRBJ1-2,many,TGTGCCAGCAGTTTAAGGTTTGCGGTAGGAAGTCCCTATGGCTACACCTTC,CASSLRFAVGSPYGYTF
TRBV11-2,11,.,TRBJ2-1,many,TGTGCCAGCAGCTTCGGGGATGAGCAGTTCTTC,CASSFGDEQFF
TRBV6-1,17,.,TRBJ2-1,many,TGTGCCAGCAGTGAAGTCGCGGGGGCCTTCATGCGCAATGAGCAGTTCTTC,CASSEVAGAFMRNEQFF
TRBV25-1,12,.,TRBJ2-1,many,TGTGCCAGCAGTGATCAGGGCAATGAGCAGTTCTTC,CASSDQGNEQFF
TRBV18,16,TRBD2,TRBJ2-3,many,TGTGCCAGCTCCCCAATAGCGGGAGGGCCGACAGATACGCAGTATTTT,CASSPIAGGPTDTQYF
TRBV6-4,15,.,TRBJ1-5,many,TGTGCCACTTCCCCGGGGGCGACCCTAAATCAGCCCCAGCATTTT,CATSPGATLNQPQHF
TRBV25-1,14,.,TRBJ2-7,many,TGTGCCAGCAGTGAATTAGATACGGGGGTCGAGGTGCACTTC,CASSELDTGVEVHF
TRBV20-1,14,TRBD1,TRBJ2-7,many,TGCAGTGTCCGACAGGGGGCCGGGACCTACGAGCAGTACTTC,CSVRQGAGTYEQYF
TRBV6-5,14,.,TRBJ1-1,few,TGTGCCAGCAGTTACTCAGGCAGGGCCACTGAAGCTTTCTTT,CASSYSGRATEAFF